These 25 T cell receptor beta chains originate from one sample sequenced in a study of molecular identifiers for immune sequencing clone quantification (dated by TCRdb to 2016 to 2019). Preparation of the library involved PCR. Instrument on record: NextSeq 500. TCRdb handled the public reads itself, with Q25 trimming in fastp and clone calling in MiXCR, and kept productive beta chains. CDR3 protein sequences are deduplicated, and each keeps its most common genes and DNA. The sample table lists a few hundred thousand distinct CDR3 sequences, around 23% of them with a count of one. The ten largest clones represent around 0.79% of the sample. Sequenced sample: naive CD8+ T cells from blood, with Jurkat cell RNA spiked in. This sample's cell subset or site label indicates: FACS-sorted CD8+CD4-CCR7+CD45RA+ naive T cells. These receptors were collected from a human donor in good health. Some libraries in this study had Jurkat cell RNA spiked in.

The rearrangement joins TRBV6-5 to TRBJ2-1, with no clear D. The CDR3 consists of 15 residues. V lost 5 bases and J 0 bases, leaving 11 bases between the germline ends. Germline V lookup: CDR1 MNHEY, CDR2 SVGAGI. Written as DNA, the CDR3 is TGTGCCAGCAGTCCCTGGGGAAACTCCTACAATGAGCAGTTCTTC. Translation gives CASSPWGNSYNEQFF.

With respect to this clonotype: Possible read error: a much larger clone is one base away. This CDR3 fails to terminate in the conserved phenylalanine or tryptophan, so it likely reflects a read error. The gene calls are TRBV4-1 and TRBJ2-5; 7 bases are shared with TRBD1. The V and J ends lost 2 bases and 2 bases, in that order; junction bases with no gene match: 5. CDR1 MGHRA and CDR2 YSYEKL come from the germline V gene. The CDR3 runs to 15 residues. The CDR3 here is CASSQLGQRQETQYI. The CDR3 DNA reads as TGCGCCAGCAGCCAACTGGGACAGAGACAAGAGACCCAGTACATC.

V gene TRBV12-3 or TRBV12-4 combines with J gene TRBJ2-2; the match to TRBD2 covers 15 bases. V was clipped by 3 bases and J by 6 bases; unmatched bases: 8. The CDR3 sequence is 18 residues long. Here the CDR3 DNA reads TGTGCCAGCAGTTTTGGACTAGCGGGGGGGCAGGACCCCGGGGAGCTGTTTTTT. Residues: CASSFGLAGGQDPGELFF.

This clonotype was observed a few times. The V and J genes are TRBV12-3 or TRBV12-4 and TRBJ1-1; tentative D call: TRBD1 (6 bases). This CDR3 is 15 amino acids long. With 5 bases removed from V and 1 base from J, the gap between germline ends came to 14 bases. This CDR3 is CASSGGARGNTEAFF. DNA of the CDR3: TGTGCCAGCAGTGGTGGAGCCAGGGGGAACACTGAAGCTTTCTTT.

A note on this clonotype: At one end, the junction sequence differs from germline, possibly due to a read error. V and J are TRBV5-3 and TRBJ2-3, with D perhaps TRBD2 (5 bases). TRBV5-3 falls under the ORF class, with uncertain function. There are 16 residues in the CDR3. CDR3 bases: TGTGCCAGCAGCTTGGTAGTAGCGACTAGCACAGATACGCAGTATTTT. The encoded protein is CASSLVVATSTDTQYF.

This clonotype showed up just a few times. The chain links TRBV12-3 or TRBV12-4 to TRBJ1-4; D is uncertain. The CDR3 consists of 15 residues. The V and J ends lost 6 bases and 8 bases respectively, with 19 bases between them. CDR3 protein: CASRDEETSAEKLFF. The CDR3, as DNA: TGTGCCAGCAGGGACGAAGAGACCTCGGCGGAAAAACTGTTTTTT.

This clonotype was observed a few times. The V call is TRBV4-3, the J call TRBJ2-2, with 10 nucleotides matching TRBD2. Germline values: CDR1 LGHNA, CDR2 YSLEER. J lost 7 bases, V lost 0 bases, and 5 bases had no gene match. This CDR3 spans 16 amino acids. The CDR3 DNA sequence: TGCGCCAGCAGCCAAGATTCTACTAGCGGGATCGGGGAGCTGTTTTTT. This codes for CASSQDSTSGIGELFF.

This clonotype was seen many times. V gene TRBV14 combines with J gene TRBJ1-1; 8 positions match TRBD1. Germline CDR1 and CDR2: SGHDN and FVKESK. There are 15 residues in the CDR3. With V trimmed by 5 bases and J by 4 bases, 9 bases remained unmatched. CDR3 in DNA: TGTGCCAGCAGCTTCCGGACAGGGCGGAGCACTGAAGCTTTCTTT. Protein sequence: CASSFRTGRSTEAFF.

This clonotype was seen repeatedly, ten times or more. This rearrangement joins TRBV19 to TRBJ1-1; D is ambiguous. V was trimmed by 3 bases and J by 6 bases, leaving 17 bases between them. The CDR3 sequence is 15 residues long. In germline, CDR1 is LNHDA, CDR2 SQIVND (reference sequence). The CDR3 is CASSMTASGVPEAFF. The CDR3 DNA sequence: TGTGCCAGTAGTATGACGGCCTCCGGGGTCCCTGAAGCTTTCTTT.

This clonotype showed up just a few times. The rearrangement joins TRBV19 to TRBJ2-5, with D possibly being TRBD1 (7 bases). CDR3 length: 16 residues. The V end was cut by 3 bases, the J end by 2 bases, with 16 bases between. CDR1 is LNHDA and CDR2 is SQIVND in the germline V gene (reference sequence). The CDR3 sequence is CASSITGDSLQETQYF. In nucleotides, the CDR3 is TGTGCCAGTAGTATCACGGGGGACAGCTTACAAGAGACCCAGTACTTC.

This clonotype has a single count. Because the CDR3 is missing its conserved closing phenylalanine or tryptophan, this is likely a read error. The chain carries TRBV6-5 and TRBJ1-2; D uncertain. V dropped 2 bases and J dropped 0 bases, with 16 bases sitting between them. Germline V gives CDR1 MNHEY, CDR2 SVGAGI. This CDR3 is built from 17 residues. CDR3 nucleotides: TGTGCCAGCAGTTACCTCCCAGGAGTTATCTCTAACTATGGCTACACCATC. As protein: CASSYLPGVISNYGYTI.

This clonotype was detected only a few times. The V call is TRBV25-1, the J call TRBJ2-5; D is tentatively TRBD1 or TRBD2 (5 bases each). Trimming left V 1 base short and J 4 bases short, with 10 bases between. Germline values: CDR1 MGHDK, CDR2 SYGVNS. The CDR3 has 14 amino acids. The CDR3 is CASSEFRGVETQYF. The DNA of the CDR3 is TGTGCCAGCAGTGAATTTCGAGGGGTAGAGACCCAGTACTTC.

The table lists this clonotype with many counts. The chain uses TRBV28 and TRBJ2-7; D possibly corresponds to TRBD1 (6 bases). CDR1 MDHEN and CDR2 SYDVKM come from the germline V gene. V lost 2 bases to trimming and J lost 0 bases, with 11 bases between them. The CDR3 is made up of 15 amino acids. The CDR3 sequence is CASSLRGHLSYEQYF. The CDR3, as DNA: TGTGCCAGCAGTTTAAGGGGACACCTCTCCTACGAGCAGTACTTC.

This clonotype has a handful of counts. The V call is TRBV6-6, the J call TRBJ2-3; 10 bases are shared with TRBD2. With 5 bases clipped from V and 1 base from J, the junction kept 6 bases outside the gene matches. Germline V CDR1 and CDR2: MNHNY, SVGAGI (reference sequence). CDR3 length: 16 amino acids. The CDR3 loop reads CASSHHTSGGTDTQYF. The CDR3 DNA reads TGTGCCAGCAGTCACCACACTAGCGGGGGCACAGATACGCAGTATTTT.

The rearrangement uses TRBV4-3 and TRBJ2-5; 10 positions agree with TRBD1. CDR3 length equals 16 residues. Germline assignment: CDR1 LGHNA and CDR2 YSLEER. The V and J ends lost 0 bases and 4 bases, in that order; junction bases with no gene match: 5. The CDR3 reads CASSQDADRGTETQYF. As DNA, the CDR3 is TGCGCCAGCAGCCAAGATGCGGACAGGGGGACAGAGACCCAGTACTTC.

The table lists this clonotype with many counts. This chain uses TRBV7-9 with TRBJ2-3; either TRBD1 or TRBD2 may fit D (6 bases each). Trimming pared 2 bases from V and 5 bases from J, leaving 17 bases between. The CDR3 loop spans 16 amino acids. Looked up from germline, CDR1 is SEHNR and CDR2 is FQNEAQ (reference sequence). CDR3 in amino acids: CASSLSTGAAEDTQYF. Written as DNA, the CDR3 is TGTGCCAGCAGCTTATCCACGGGGGCGGCCGAAGATACGCAGTATTTT.

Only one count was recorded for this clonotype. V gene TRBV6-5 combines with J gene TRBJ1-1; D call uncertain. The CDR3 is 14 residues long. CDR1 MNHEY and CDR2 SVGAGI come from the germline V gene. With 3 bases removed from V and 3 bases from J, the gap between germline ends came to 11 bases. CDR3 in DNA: TGTGCCAGCAGTTATCGAGTGTGGGACACTGAAGCTTTCTTT. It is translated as CASSYRVWDTEAFF.

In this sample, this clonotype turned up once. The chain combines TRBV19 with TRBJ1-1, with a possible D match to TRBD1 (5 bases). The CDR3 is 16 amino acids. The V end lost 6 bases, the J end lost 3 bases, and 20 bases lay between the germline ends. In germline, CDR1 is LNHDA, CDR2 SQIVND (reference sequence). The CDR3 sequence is CASSGTHLLGDTEAFF. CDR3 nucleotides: TGTGCCAGTAGCGGGACTCACCTCCTCGGGGACACTGAAGCTTTCTTT.

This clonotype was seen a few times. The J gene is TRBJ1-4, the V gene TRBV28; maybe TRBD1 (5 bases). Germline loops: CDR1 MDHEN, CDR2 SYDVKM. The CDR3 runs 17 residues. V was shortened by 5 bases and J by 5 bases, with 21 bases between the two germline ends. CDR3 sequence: CASSKIGQGGVNEKLFF. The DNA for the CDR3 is TGTGCCAGCAGTAAGATTGGACAAGGTGGCGTAAATGAAAAACTGTTTTTT.

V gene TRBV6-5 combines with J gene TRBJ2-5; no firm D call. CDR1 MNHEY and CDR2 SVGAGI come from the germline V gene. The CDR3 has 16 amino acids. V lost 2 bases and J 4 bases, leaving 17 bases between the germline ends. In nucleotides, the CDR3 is TGTGCCAGCAGTTACCGGACGCACTCCACCTCAGAGACCCAGTACTTC. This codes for CASSYRTHSTSETQYF.

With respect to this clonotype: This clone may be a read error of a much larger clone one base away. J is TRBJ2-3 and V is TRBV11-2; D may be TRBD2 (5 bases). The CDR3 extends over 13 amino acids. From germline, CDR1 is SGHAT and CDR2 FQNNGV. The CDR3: CASAGPHTATQYF. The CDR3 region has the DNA TGTGCCAGCGCGGGTCCTCACACAGCTACGCAGTATTTT.

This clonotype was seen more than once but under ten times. CDR3 in DNA: TGCAGTGCTAGAGAGGGGACTCCAGGTTATGGCTACACCTTC. Its translation: CSAREGTPGYGYTF. V gene TRBV20-1 combines with J gene TRBJ1-2; TRBD1 is a possible D gene (5 bases). The V and J ends lost 0 bases and 5 bases respectively, with 13 bases between them. This CDR3 spans 14 amino acids. The germline V gene encodes CDR1 DFQATT and CDR2 SNEGSKA (reference sequence).

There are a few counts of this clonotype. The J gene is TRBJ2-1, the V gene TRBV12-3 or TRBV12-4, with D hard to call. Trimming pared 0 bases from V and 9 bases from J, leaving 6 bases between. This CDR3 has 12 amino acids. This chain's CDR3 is CASSLAPTEQFF. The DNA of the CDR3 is TGTGCCAGCAGTTTAGCGCCCACTGAGCAGTTCTTC.

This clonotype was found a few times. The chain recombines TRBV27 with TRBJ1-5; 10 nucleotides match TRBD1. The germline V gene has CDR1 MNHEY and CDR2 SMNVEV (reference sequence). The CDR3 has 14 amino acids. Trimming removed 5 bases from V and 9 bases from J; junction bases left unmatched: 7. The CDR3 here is CASSPGTGVRPQHF. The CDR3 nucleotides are TGTGCCAGCAGTCCAGGGACAGGGGTTCGGCCCCAGCATTTT.

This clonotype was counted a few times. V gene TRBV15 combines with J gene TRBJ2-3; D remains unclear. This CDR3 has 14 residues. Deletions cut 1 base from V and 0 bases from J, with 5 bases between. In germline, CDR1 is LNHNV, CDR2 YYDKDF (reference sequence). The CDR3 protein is CATSRVDSTDTQYF. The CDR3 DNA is TGTGCCACCAGCAGAGTTGACAGCACAGATACGCAGTATTTT.